This TCR beta chain came from a study of a mutant IDH1 vaccine in newly diagnosed glioma. Generated by immunoSEQ multiplex PCR, the TCRdb table keeps only in-frame clones and is missing some. The sample holds 30,000 to 40,000 clones, about four fifths seen once. Time point reported: week 35, safety follow-up. Each dose of the vaccine consisted of 300 ug of mutant IDH1 20-mer peptide, with topical imiquimod. This CDR3 comprises 13 residues. Deletions cut 1 base from V and 6 bases from J, with 7 bases between. The germline CDR1 and CDR2 sequences are MNHNS and SASEGT. By its share, this clone is medium-sized. Its antigen is still unknown.

This receptor was identified in a man in his forties with glioma. Some clones in this sample may be carry-over from other donors' samples. Here the sequenced sample was PBMCs, taken from a glioma patient whose treatment included an IDH1 peptide vaccine. The chain employs TRBV6-1 and TRBJ1-5, with no clear D. CDR3 loop: CASSEGIGQPQHF. The DNA for the CDR3 is TGTGCCAGCAGTGAAGGAATCGGTCAGCCCCAGCATTTT.